The clone carrying this TCR beta chain was counted between two and nine times. Its antigen is still unknown. These data are taken from a study of vaccination effects on CD4 cells after COVID-19. Study-level background: Over 1.5 million PBMC per well were cultured with roughly 9 IU/ml IL-2 and approximately 9.1 ug/ml peptides.

Germline lookup yields CDR1 SGHDN and CDR2 FVKESK. This CDR3 contains 18 residues. V was cut by 4 bases and J by 4 bases, with 20 bases left in between. Assay: immunoSEQ multiplex PCR; the TCRdb copy retains only in-frame clones and omits some. The sample lists about 73,000 clones, around 67% occurring once. Cells that had been cultured for about 10 days were the source of isolated CD4+ T cells. Two doses of either BNT162b2 or mRNA-1273 were given to each participant. Having tested negative for nucleocapsid antibodies, the vaccine recipients showed no prior SARS-CoV-2 infection. Whole-study findings and limits: The study enrolled few convalescent patients and sampled no early post-infection timepoints.

This TCR was recovered from a human donor who received a COVID-19 vaccine. The chain has TRBV14 and TRBJ1-6, with a possible D match to TRBD1 (5 bases). The specimen was CD4+ T cells from PBMCs cultured without peptide, collected after COVID-19 vaccination. CDR3 DNA sequence: TGTGCCAGCAGCCCCACAGTGAGGGGAGTTGGTTATAATTCACCCCTCCACTTT. Translation gives CASSPTVRGVGYNSPLHF.